This TCR beta chain was recorded in a study of Ad26.COV2.S vaccination and SARS-CoV-2 variants. Sequencing was performed with immunoSEQ multiplex PCR; in TCRdb, only in-frame clones are kept and a portion is missing. The top ten hold less than 4.5% of the sample, which has about 420,000 clones, 88% seen once. Treatment of the sample: roughly 19 received Ad26.COV2.S at low or high dose, single or two shots; about 5 received placebo; per-sample allocation not given. The investigators took samples on day 63 after the first vaccine or placebo injection. Germline lookup yields CDR1 SGHRS and CDR2 YFSETQ. Trimming pared 2 bases from V and 3 bases from J, leaving 17 bases between. The CDR3 runs 16 residues.

The chain recombines TRBV5-1 with TRBJ1-1; D may be TRBD1 (6 bases). This TCR derives from a person between 18 and 65 years old who received the Ad26.COV2.S COVID-19 vaccine or a placebo. The sample consisted of peripheral blood, taken in a trial of Ad26.COV2.S vaccine versus placebo. The CDR3 loop reads CASSFRLQGRDTEAFF. For the CDR3, the DNA is TGCGCCAGCAGCTTCAGATTACAGGGAAGGGACACTGAAGCTTTCTTT.